This record concerns one T cell receptor beta chain sequence. These data come from a study of T cell repertoires in ileal Crohn's disease. The method was immunoSEQ multiplex PCR; TCRdb's version includes in-frame clones alone and lacks a portion of them. This sample carries about 14,000 clones, roughly 80% of them seen once, and the ten largest clones take about 5.5%. The CDR3 covers 18 residues. The trim removed 0 bases at V and 0 bases at J, leaving 6 bases unmatched. Looked up from germline, CDR1 is SGHNT and CDR2 is YYREEE (reference sequence). The source material was ileal tissue. The chain is built from TRBV5-4 and TRBJ2-1; 10 bases agree with TRBD2. The clonotype comes from an adult with Crohn's disease. The CDR3 region has the DNA TGTGCCAGCAGCTTGGTGGCTAGCGGGAGAAGCTCCTACAATGAGCAGTTCTTC. Translation gives CASSLVASGRSSYNEQFF.